The subject of this entry is one T cell receptor (beta chain). This entry is derived from a study of T cell responses to AZD1222 COVID-19 vaccine. Sequencing used immunoSEQ multiplex PCR; TCRdb keeps in-frame clones, though not all of them. The profile covers about 120,000 clones, with 80% to 90% appearing a single time and around 9.3% taken by the ten largest. This receptor was identified in an adult in good health. Sequenced material: peripheral blood, taken on day 0 of AZD1222 vaccination.

CDR3 residues: CASSQDLLAGGNYEQYF. The DNA for the CDR3 is TGCGCCAGCAGCCAAGACTTGCTAGCGGGAGGTAACTACGAGCAGTACTTC. The rearrangement uses TRBV4-3 and TRBJ2-7; 11 bases are shared with TRBD2. The CDR3 spans 17 residues. Germline-derived CDR1 and CDR2 are LGHNA and YSLEER. V shed 0 bases and J 3 bases; nucleotides not matched to a gene: 7.